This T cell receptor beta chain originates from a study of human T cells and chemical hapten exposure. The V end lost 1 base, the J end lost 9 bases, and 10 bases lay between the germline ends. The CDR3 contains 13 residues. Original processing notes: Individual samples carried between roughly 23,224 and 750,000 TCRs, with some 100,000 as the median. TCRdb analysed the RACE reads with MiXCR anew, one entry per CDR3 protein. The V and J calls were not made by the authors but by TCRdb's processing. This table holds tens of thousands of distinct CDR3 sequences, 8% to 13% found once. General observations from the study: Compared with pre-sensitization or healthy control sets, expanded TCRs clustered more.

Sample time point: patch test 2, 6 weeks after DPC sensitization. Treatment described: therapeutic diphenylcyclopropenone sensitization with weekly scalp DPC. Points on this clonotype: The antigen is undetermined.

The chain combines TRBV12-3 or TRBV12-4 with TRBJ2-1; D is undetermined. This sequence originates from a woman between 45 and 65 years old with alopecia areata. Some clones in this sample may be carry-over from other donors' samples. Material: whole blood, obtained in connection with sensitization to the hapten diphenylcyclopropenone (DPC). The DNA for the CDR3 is TGTGCCAGCAGTTTAGGGCCCAGCGCTGAGCAGTTCTTC. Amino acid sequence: CASSLGPSAEQFF.